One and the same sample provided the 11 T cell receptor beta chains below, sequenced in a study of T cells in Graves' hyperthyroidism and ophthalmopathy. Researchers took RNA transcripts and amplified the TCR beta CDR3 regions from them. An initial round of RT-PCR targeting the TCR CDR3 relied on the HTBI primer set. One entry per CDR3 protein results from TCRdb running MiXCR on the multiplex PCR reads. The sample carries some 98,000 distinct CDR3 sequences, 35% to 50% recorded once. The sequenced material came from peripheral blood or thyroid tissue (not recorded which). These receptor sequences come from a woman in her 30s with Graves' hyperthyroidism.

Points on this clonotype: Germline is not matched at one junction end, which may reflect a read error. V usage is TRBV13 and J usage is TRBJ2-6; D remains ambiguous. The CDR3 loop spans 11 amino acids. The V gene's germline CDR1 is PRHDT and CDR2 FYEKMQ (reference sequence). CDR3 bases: TGTGCCAGCAGTCAACGCTTCCTACCAGCTTTC. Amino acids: CASSQRFLPAF.

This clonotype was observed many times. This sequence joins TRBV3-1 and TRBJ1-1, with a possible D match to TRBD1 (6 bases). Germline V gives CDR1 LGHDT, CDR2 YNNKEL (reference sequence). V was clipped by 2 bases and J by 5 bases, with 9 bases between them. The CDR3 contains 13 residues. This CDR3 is CASSQQGQTEAFF. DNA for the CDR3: TGTGCCAGCAGCCAACAAGGACAGACTGAAGCTTTCTTT.

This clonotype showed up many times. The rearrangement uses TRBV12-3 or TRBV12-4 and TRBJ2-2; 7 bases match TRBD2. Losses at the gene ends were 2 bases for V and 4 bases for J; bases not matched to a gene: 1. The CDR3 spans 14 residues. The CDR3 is CASSLWGGTGELFF. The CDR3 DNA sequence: TGTGCCAGCAGTTTATGGGGGGGCACCGGGGAGCTGTTTTTT.

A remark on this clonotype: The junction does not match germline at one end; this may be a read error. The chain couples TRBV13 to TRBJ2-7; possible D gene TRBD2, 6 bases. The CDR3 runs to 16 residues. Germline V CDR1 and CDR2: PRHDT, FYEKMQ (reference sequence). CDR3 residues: CASSLVGGAQVYEHYF. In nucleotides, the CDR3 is TGTGCCAGCAGCTTAGTGGGGGGAGCCCAAGTCTACGAGCATTACTTC.

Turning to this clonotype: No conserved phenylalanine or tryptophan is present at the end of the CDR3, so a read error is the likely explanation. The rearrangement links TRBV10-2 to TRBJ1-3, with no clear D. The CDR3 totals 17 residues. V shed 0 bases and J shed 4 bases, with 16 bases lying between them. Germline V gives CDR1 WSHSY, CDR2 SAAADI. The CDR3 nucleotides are TGCGCCAGCAGTGAGTCCACCGGGAGGGCGTTAGGAAACACCATATATCTT. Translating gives CASSESTGRALGNTIYL.

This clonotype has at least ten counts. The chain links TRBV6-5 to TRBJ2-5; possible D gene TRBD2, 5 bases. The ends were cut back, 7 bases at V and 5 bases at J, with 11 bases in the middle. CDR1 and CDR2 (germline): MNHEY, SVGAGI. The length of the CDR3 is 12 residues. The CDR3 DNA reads TGTGCCAGCAACGGACTCTCGGAGACCCAGTACTTC. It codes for CASNGLSETQYF.

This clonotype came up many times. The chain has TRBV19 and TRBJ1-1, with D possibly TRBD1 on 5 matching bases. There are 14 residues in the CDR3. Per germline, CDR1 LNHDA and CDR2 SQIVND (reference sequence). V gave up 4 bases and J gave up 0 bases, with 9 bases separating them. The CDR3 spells CASSSRGLNTEAFF. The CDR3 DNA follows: TGTGCCAGTAGTAGTAGGGGCCTGAACACTGAAGCTTTCTTT.

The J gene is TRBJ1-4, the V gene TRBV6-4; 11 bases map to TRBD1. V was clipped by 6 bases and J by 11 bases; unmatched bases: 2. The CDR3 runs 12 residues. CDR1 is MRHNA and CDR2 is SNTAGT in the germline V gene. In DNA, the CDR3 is TGTGCCAGCAGGGACAGGGGGCAGAAACTGTTTTTT. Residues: CASRDRGQKLFF.

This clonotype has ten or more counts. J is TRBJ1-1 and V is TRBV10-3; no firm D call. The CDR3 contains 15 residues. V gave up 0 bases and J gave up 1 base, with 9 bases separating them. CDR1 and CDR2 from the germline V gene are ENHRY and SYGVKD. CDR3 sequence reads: CAISESGWGNTEAFF. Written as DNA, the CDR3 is TGTGCCATCAGTGAGTCGGGTTGGGGGAACACTGAAGCTTTCTTT.

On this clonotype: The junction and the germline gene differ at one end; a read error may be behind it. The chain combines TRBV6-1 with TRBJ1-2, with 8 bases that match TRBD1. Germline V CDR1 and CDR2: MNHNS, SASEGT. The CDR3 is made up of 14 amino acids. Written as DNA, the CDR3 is TGTGCCAGCGGTGGTATACAGGGGGGCTATGGTTACACCTTC. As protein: CASGGIQGGYGYTF.

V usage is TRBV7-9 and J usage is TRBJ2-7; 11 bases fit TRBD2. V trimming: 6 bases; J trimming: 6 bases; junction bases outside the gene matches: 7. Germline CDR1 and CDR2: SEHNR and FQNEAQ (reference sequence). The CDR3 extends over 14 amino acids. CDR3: CASSHLAGGGEQYF. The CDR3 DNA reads TGTGCCAGCAGTCATTTAGCGGGAGGGGGCGAGCAGTACTTC.